This is a list of T cell receptor beta chains from one sample in a study of blood T cell repertoires in COVID-19. Sequenced by immunoSEQ multiplex PCR; TCRdb stores in-frame clones only, minus some. The sample comprises approximately 71,000 clones, roughly 78% of which are singletons, and 26% rests with the top ten. Sample: peripheral blood. All receptors come from a man aged 60 to 75 with active or convalescent COVID-19. CDR3s include the opening cysteine and the closing phenylalanine or tryptophan. Each record gives: J gene, clone size, D gene, V gene, CDR3 DNA, CDR3 protein. A D gene is named only where the DNA matches it firmly. A clone size is listed for some rows: how often the clone was seen (once, few, many), or a class if it is expanded.

TRBJ1-1 | . | TRBD1 | TRBV9 | TGTGCCAGCAGCGTGGGGACAGGGGAACCGAACACTGAAGCTTTCTTT | CASSVGTGEPNTEAFF
TRBJ2-7 | . | . | TRBV4-1 | TGCGCCAGCAGCCAAGCCAGCAGGGGGGTAACCTACGAGCAGTACTTC | CASSQASRGVTYEQYF
TRBJ2-5 | . | TRBD2 | TRBV7-9 | TGTGCCAGCAGCCCTACTAGCGGGGGGGCAGAGACCCAGTACTTC | CASSPTSGGAETQYF
TRBJ1-2 | . | TRBD1 | TRBV15 | TGTGCCACCAGCGCGGACAGGGGTCCCTATGGCTACACCTTC | CATSADRGPYGYTF
TRBJ2-2 | few | TRBD2 | TRBV7-8 | TGTGCCAGCAGCAAACTAGCGGGAGACACCGGGGAGCTGTTTTTT | CASSKLAGDTGELFF
TRBJ1-5 | . | . | TRBV6-5 | TGTGCCAGCGGGGAGGGACGCAGAAATCAGCCCCAGCATTTT | CASGEGRRNQPQHF
TRBJ1-3 | few | . | TRBV7-8 | TGTGCCAGCAGCTTAACGCTGCGGGACCGCTGGAACACCATATATTTT | CASSLTLRDRWNTIYF
TRBJ2-7 | few | . | TRBV3-1/TRBV3-2 | TGTGCCAGCAGCCAATTATCCGGGGTCGAGCAGTACTTC | CASSQLSGVEQYF
TRBJ1-1 | . | TRBD1 | TRBV6-4 | TGTGCCAGCAGTGTGGGACAGGGCATGGAAGCTTTCTTT | CASSVGQGMEAFF
TRBJ2-3 | . | . | TRBV4-3 | TGCGCCAGCAGCCCGGGGGGCACAGATACGCAGTATTTT | CASSPGGTDTQYF
TRBJ1-6 | . | . | TRBV25-1 | TGTGCCAGCAGTGAATCGACAGGTTGGGATTCACCCCTCCACTTT | CASSESTGWDSPLHF
TRBJ1-5 | . | . | TRBV21-1 | TGTGCCAGCAGGCACAGGGTAGAGAGTTTTAATCAGCCCCAGCATTTT | CASRHRVESFNQPQHF
TRBJ1-1 | . | . | TRBV29-1 | TGCAGCGTTTCAGGATTTGATGAAGCTTTCTTT | CSVSGFDEAFF
TRBJ1-2 | . | . | TRBV21-1 | TGTGCCAGCAGCAAAGTGGAGGGGGCGGACTATGGCTACACCTTC | CASSKVEGADYGYTF
TRBJ2-7 | . | TRBD1 | TRBV28 | TGTGCCAGCAGGGCAGGGACAGGGAGACTGACCTACGAGCAGTACTTC | CASRAGTGRLTYEQYF
TRBJ1-1 | . | . | TRBV5-1 | TGCGCCAGCAGCGTGGGACAGAACACTGAAGCTTTCTTT | CASSVGQNTEAFF
TRBJ1-4 | once | . | TRBV5-1 | TGCGCCAGCAGCGAGAATGAAAAACTGTTTTTT | CASSENEKLFF
TRBJ2-7 | . | . | TRBV2 | TGTGCCAGCAGTCGGACAGCTTACTCCTACGAGCAGTACTTC | CASSRTAYSYEQYF
TRBJ1-2 | few | TRBD1 | TRBV7-8 | TGTGCCAGCAGCTCCCGGACAGGGTACTATGGCTACACCTTC | CASSSRTGYYGYTF
TRBJ2-1 | few | TRBD2 | TRBV19 | TGTGCCAGTAGTATTAGACTAGCGGGGGGCCTCAATGAGCAGTTCTTC | CASSIRLAGGLNEQFF
TRBJ2-7 | . | TRBD1 | TRBV11-2 | TGTGCCAGCAGCTCTGGGACAGCTTCCTACGAGCAGTACTTC | CASSSGTASYEQYF
TRBJ2-7 | . | TRBD1 | TRBV10-3 | TGTGCCATCAGTGCCGGACAGGTTTACGAGCAGTACTTC | CAISAGQVYEQYF
TRBJ1-2 | . | . | TRBV28 | TGTGCCAGCAGGGTGCTAGACGGGGGGAATGGCTACACCTTC | CASRVLDGGNGYTF
TRBJ1-6 | many | TRBD1 | TRBV2 | TGTGCCAGCACGGGGACAGGGGGCGTGAATTCACCCCTCCACTTT | CASTGTGGVNSPLHF
TRBJ1-5 | . | TRBD1 | TRBV28 | TGTGCCAGCAGTCCCGCCGGGACAGGCCCTCTCAATCAGCCCCAGCATTTT | CASSPAGTGPLNQPQHF
TRBJ2-1 | . | TRBD2 | TRBV3-1/TRBV3-2 | TGTGCCAGCAGCTCCGGACTAGGCCCAATCGGGCAGTTCTTC | CASSSGLGPIGQFF
TRBJ1-5 | few | . | TRBV19 | TGTGCCAGTAGTATCCCCGGGAGCGACAATCAGCCCCAGCATTTT | CASSIPGSDNQPQHF
TRBJ1-1 | . | TRBD1 | TRBV9 | TGTGCCAGCAGCCCGGGGACAGATCATACTGAAGCTTTCTTT | CASSPGTDHTEAFF
TRBJ2-2 | . | . | TRBV29-1 | TGCAGCGTTGAAGACAGGGATACCCCCACCGGGGAGCTGTTTTTT | CSVEDRDTPTGELFF
TRBJ1-1 | . | . | TRBV4-3 | TGCGCCAGCAGCCAAGATCGGGGGGCCGAAGCTTTCTTT | CASSQDRGAEAFF
TRBJ1-2 | . | . | TRBV3-1/TRBV3-2 | TGTGCCAGCAGCCAAGAGGGCAGGGATCATGGCTACACCTTC | CASSQEGRDHGYTF
TRBJ1-1 | . | TRBD1 | TRBV27 | TGTGCCAGCAGCCCTGGGACAGGGGTCATCACTGAAGCTTTCTTT | CASSPGTGVITEAFF
TRBJ2-2 | . | . | TRBV6-5 | TGTGCCAGCAGTCAGGACTGGAGCAACACCGGGGAGCTGTTTTTT | CASSQDWSNTGELFF
TRBJ1-2 | . | . | TRBV28 | TGTGCCAGCCTGAGAGCAAGATATAATGGCTACACCTTC | CASLRARYNGYTF
TRBJ2-3 | once | TRBD2 | TRBV7-6 | TGTGCCAGCAGCCGGACTAGCGGGGCGCGCACAGATACGCAGTATTTT | CASSRTSGARTDTQYF
TRBJ1-3 | . | . | TRBV4-3 | TGCGCCAGCAGCCAAGGTGGGCATTCTTCCTCTGGAAACACCATATATTTT | CASSQGGHSSSGNTIYF
TRBJ2-2 | . | . | TRBV9 | TGTGCCAGCAGCGTAAAGAGGTCTAGCGTGAAGACCGGGGAGCTGTTTTTT | CASSVKRSSVKTGELFF
TRBJ2-1 | . | TRBD1 | TRBV9 | TGTGCCAGCAGCGTTGACAGGGGCTCCTACAATGAGCAGTTCTTC | CASSVDRGSYNEQFF
TRBJ2-3 | . | . | TRBV5-5 | TGTGCCAGCAGCTTGGGGCAGGGGTTGGGCACAGATACGCAGTATTTT | CASSLGQGLGTDTQYF
TRBJ1-5 | . | TRBD1 | TRBV30 | TGTGCCTGGAGTGTAAGGGAAGACAGGGGAAGATATAGCAATCAGCCCCAGCATTTT | CAWSVREDRGRYSNQPQHF
TRBJ1-1 | . | . | TRBV2 | TGTGCCAGCAGCGTACAGGTTGAAGCTTTCTTT | CASSVQVEAFF
TRBJ2-3 | . | . | TRBV7-9 | TGTGCCAGCAGCTTAGGTTCCAGTTCATTTCCCCTTAGCACAGATACGCAGTATTTT | CASSLGSSSFPLSTDTQYF
TRBJ1-2 | . | . | TRBV2 | TGTGCCAGCAGTGGTACACACGTCTATGGCTACACCTTC | CASSGTHVYGYTF
TRBJ1-5 | . | TRBD1 | TRBV7-8 | TGTGCCAGCAGCTTATGGCAGGGGGCGATTAGCAATCAGCCCCAGCATTTT | CASSLWQGAISNQPQHF
TRBJ2-3 | . | TRBD1 | TRBV2 | TGTGCCCGACGCCGGGACAGGGAAACCATAATAGATACGCAGTATTTT | CARRRDRETIIDTQYF
TRBJ2-2 | few | . | TRBV1 | TGCACCAGCAACGGACTAGCGTATGGCGGGGAGCTGTTTTTT | CTSNGLAYGGELFF
TRBJ1-5 | few | . | TRBV7-8 | TGTGCCAGCAGCCTGGGGAGCCTCAATCAGCCCCAGCATTTT | CASSLGSLNQPQHF
TRBJ1-2 | . | TRBD1 | TRBV29-1 | TGCAGCGTTGGAAGTTCCGGACAGGGCTATGGCTACACCTTC | CSVGSSGQGYGYTF
TRBJ1-1 | . | TRBD1 | TRBV5-4 | TGTGCCAGCAGCCCGGGGACAGGGGGCGACGAAGCTTTCTTT | CASSPGTGGDEAFF
TRBJ1-1 | . | . | TRBV29-1 | TGCAGCGTTAGGGGGACTGAAGCTTTCTTT | CSVRGTEAFF
TRBJ2-1 | . | . | TRBV6-5 | TGTGCCACCCGGACAGTGCACAATGAGCAGTTCTTC | CATRTVHNEQFF